These T cell receptor beta chains were read from a single sample in a study of response to subunit inactivated influenza vaccine. Via MiXCR, TCRdb re-called the RT-PCR reads, giving one row per CDR3 protein. The sample lists over 750,000 distinct CDR3 sequences; around 20% were seen once. The material was PBMCs from blood, obtained around 5 days after vaccination. These receptor sequences come from a man aged 45-65 years who received an inactivated influenza vaccine. Both conserved end residues are part of each CDR3. Each record gives: J gene, clone size, V gene, D gene, CDR3 protein, CDR3 DNA. The D gene is left open where the match is weak. Where a row states a size, it is once, few, many or the class of an expanded clone; other rows omit it.

TRBJ2-7 . TRBV6-5 TRBD1 CASSYLPGTGYYEQYF TGTGCCAGCAGTTACCTTCCCGGGACAGGGTACTACGAGCAGTACTTC
TRBJ2-3 few TRBV9 . CASSVGGELTDTQYF TGTGCCAGCAGCGTGGGCGGGGAGCTCACAGATACGCAGTATTTT
TRBJ2-3 few TRBV10-3 TRBD1 CAISPGQGITDTQYF TGTGCCATCAGTCCGGGACAGGGGATCACAGATACGCAGTATTTT
TRBJ2-1 few TRBV4-3 TRBD1 CASSQPDRGDEQFF TGCGCCAGCAGCCAACCGGACAGGGGCGATGAGCAGTTCTTC
TRBJ2-7 . TRBV7-2 TRBD2 CASRRTSGASYEQYF TGTGCCAGCAGGCGGACTAGCGGGGCCTCATACGAGCAGTACTTC
TRBJ2-1 . TRBV5-4 TRBD2 CASSLARTSGGGKFF TGTGCCAGCAGCTTGGCCCGGACTAGCGGGGGGGGTAAGTTCTTC
TRBJ2-1 . TRBV15 TRBD2 CATSPSGSSNEQFF TGTGCCACCAGCCCTAGCGGGAGTAGCAATGAGCAGTTCTTC
TRBJ2-2 . TRBV7-2 . CASRNWTANTGELFF TGTGCCAGCAGGAACTGGACAGCGAACACCGGGGAGCTGTTTTTT
TRBJ2-1 few TRBV7-2 TRBD2 CASSLTSGSVNEQFF TGTGCCAGCAGCTTAACTAGCGGGAGTGTCAATGAGCAGTTCTTC
TRBJ2-3 few TRBV6-5 . CASSYSQGRADTQYF TGTGCCAGCAGTTACTCACAGGGCCGCGCAGATACGCAGTATTTT
TRBJ2-5 few TRBV7-9 . CAAGGGQETQYF TGTGCAGCAGGGGGGGGCCAAGAGACCCAGTACTTC
TRBJ2-1 few TRBV4-1 TRBD2 CASSQLVTSGRAVIF TGCGCCAGCAGCCAACTTGTTACTAGCGGGAGGGCCGTTATCTTC
TRBJ2-5 few TRBV7-2 . CASSIAGPGETQYF TGTGCCAGCAGCATAGCCGGGCCAGGGGAGACCCAGTACTTC
TRBJ2-5 once TRBV7-3 TRBD2 CASSDLGLAEETQYF TGTGCCAGCAGCGATTTGGGACTAGCGGAAGAGACCCAGTACTTC
TRBJ2-1 . TRBV7-9 TRBD1 CASSHGGQGHEQFF TGTGCCAGCAGCCACGGAGGACAGGGCCATGAGCAGTTCTTC
TRBJ2-1 . TRBV20-1 . CSARVAGAFYNEQFF TGCAGTGCTAGAGTGGCGGGGGCCTTCTACAATGAGCAGTTCTTC
TRBJ2-2 . TRBV6-2/TRBV6-3 . CASSYGDGELFF TGTGCCAGCAGTTATGGTGACGGGGAGCTGTTTTTT
TRBJ2-5 many TRBV4-2 . CASSRGGGQETQYF TGCGCCAGCAGCAGGGGTGGGGGTCAAGAGACCCAGTACTTC
TRBJ2-1 . TRBV7-6 . CASSLAPPSSTSGYNEQFF TGTGCCAGCAGCTTAGCCCCCCCTTCGTCCACCTCTGGCTACAATGAGCAGTTCTTC
TRBJ2-1 . TRBV7-2 TRBD2 CASSLVPAGVDNEQFF TGTGCCAGCAGCTTAGTTCCGGCGGGAGTAGACAATGAGCAGTTCTTC
TRBJ1-2 few TRBV7-9 . CASSLETDNYGYTF TGTGCCAGCAGCTTAGAGACAGATAACTATGGCTACACCTTC
TRBJ2-1 . TRBV24-1 . CATSDTPPRYSYNEQFF TGTGCCACCAGTGACACCCCCCCGCGCTATTCCTACAATGAGCAGTTCTTC
TRBJ2-3 . TRBV15 TRBD2 CATSRELGGADTQYF TGTGCCACCAGCAGAGAACTCGGGGGGGCAGATACGCAGTATTTT
TRBJ2-5 few TRBV29-1 . CSGQKEGETQYF TGCAGCGGCCAGAAGGAGGGGGAGACCCAGTACTTC
TRBJ1-1 . TRBV20-1 . CSAVIRDKKRGAFF TGCAGTGCCGTCATCCGGGACAAAAAAAGGGGAGCTTTCTTT
TRBJ2-1 few TRBV7-2 . CASSLMSGVGNEQFF TGTGCCAGCAGCTTAATGTCGGGAGTAGGCAATGAGCAGTTCTTC
TRBJ1-4 few TRBV12-3/TRBV12-4 . CASSFGQLRGEKLFF TGTGCCAGCAGTTTTGGACAGCTTAGAGGCGAAAAACTGTTTTTT
TRBJ2-3 many TRBV29-1 TRBD1 CSVVGSGTGVDTQYF TGCAGCGTTGTAGGCTCGGGGACAGGGGTAGATACGCAGTATTTT
TRBJ2-3 . TRBV5-1 . CASSITALGGTDTQYF TGCGCCAGCAGCATTACAGCCCTAGGTGGCACAGATACGCAGTATTTT
TRBJ2-5 few TRBV5-1 . CASSLDGTGWETQYF TGCGCCAGCAGCTTGGACGGGACGGGCTGGGAGACCCAGTACTTC
TRBJ2-6 . TRBV19 TRBD1 CASTADRGASGANVLTF TGTGCCAGTACCGCCGACAGGGGCGCAAGTGGGGCCAACGTCCTGACTTTC